The 23 T cell receptor beta chains below come from one sample, sequenced in a study of T cells in Graves' hyperthyroidism and ophthalmopathy. Template material for amplifying TCR beta CDR3 regions consisted of RNA transcripts. Researchers ran a first-round RT-PCR on the TCR CDR3 using the HTBI primer set. TCRdb independently ran MiXCR on the multiplex PCR reads; one entry per CDR3 protein. Of about 200,000 distinct CDR3 sequences detected, around 17% appear once; the ten largest clones hold about 45%. What was sequenced was blood. These receptor sequences come from a man between 35 and 55 years old with Graves' hyperthyroidism.

This clonotype was seen many times. The chain joins TRBV15 to TRBJ2-1; no clear D. This CDR3 region has 16 residues. CDR1 is LNHNV and CDR2 is YYDKDF in the germline V gene (reference sequence). V was clipped by 0 bases and J by 2 bases, with 11 bases between them. In nucleotides, the CDR3 is TGTGCCACCAGCAGAGATCCCGCCTTGCCCTACAATGAGCAGTTCTTC. It specifies CATSRDPALPYNEQFF.

This clonotype was detected many times. This chain uses TRBV15 with TRBJ1-5, with D perhaps TRBD1 (6 bases). Looked up from germline, CDR1 is LNHNV and CDR2 is YYDKDF (reference sequence). V was cut by 0 bases and J by 6 bases, with 12 bases left in between. CDR3 length equals 15 residues. This chain's CDR3 is CATSRDWGGGQPQHF. DNA for the CDR3: TGTGCCACCAGCAGAGATTGGGGGGGCGGTCAGCCCCAGCATTTT.

This clonotype was seen repeatedly, ten times or more. The chain couples TRBV7-9 to TRBJ2-1, with TRBD2 matching over 8 bases. V lost 5 bases, J lost 3 bases, and 6 bases stayed unmatched. Germline CDR1 and CDR2: SEHNR and FQNEAQ (reference sequence). The CDR3 extends over 15 amino acids. The CDR3 here is CASSLQRGYYNEQFF. The CDR3 DNA is TGTGCCAGCAGCCTACAGCGGGGGTACTACAATGAGCAGTTCTTC.

This clonotype was detected a few times. The chain couples TRBV28 to TRBJ1-3; tentatively, D is TRBD1 (5 bases). CDR1 and CDR2 from the germline V gene are MDHEN and SYDVKM. The V end was cut by 6 bases, the J end by 6 bases, with 15 bases between. CDR3 length: 14 residues. CDR3 residues: CASSPPQGTNTIYF. The CDR3 nucleotides are TGTGCCAGCAGCCCACCTCAAGGGACAAACACCATATATTTT.

In its sample, this clonotype was seen many times. The chain uses TRBV5-1 and TRBJ2-6, with D possibly being TRBD1 (5 bases). CDR1 SGHRS and CDR2 YFSETQ come from the germline V gene. V was pared by 4 bases and J by 6 bases, with 11 bases between. The CDR3 is 14 amino acids. The CDR3 region is CASSPQGEANVLTF. The CDR3 nucleotides are TGCGCCAGCAGCCCCCAAGGGGAGGCCAACGTCCTGACTTTC. Filled out from reference TRBV5-1 and TRBJ2-6, the complete variable domain reads KAGVTQTPRYLIKTRGQQVTLSCSPISGHRSVSWYQQTPGQGLQFLFEYFSETQRNKGNFPGRFSGRQFSNSRSEMNVSTLELGDSALYLCASSPQGEANVLTFGAGSRLTVL.

This clonotype appeared a few times. This chain uses TRBV12-3 or TRBV12-4 with TRBJ2-3, with 9 bases that match TRBD1. The CDR3 covers 12 residues. After removal of 10 bases from V and 6 bases from J, the junction contained 5 bases not matched to a gene. CDR3 residues: CATRDRADTQYF. CDR3 sequence (DNA): TGTGCCACGCGGGACAGGGCGGATACGCAGTATTTT.

V is TRBV20-1 and J is TRBJ2-5, with D tentatively TRBD2 (5 bases). Germline CDR1 DFQATT, CDR2 SNEGSKA (reference sequence). V lost 1 base, J lost 5 bases, and 8 bases lay in between. This CDR3 contains 12 residues. The CDR3 sequence: CSARGPGETQYF. DNA of the CDR3: TGCAGTGCTAGAGGACCGGGGGAGACCCAGTACTTC.

In this sample, this clonotype turned up many times. The chain recombines TRBV6-2 or TRBV6-3 with TRBJ2-2, with unresolved D. Germline CDR1 reads MNHEY; CDR2 reads SVGEGT. V lost 8 bases to trimming and J lost 4 bases, with 8 bases between them. The CDR3 is 12 residues long. In DNA, the CDR3 is TGTGCCAGCGGGATAGGCACCGGGGAGCTGTTTTTT. Translating gives CASGIGTGELFF.

The chain has TRBV27 and TRBJ2-7; 12 bases are shared with TRBD2. Trimming at V came to 3 bases and at J to 3 bases, leaving 9 bases not matched to a gene. From germline, CDR1 is MNHEY and CDR2 SMNVEV (reference sequence). There are 17 residues in the CDR3. This CDR3 reads CASSFSSGRAYHYEQYF. For the CDR3, the DNA is TGTGCCAGCAGTTTCTCTAGCGGGAGGGCCTACCACTACGAGCAGTACTTC.

This clonotype was observed at least ten times. The J gene is TRBJ1-2, the V gene TRBV11-2; possibly TRBD1 for D (5 bases). Germline V CDR1 and CDR2: SGHAT, FQNNGV. CDR3 length: 14 residues. Trimming pared 5 bases from V and 5 bases from J, leaving 15 bases between. In nucleotides, the CDR3 is TGTGCCAGCAGCCGACCGGGACGAGGGTATGGCTACACCTTC. Translated: CASSRPGRGYGYTF.

This clonotype was seen ten or more times. CDR3 protein: CASSIDGGNEQFF. CDR3 sequence (DNA): TGTGCCAGTAGTATAGACGGCGGCAATGAGCAGTTCTTC. The gene calls are TRBV19 and TRBJ2-1; D call uncertain. CDR3 length: 13 amino acids. Germline V gene sequence: CDR1 LNHDA, CDR2 SQIVND (reference sequence). Trimming left V 0 bases short and J 6 bases short, with 6 bases between. The variable domain in full, completed from reference TRBV19 and TRBJ2-1, reads DGGITQSPKYLFRKEGQNVTLSCEQNLNHDAMYWYRQDPGQGLRLIYYSQIVNDFQKGDIAEGYSVSREKKESFPLTVTSAQKNPTAFYLCASSIDGGNEQFFGPGTRLTVL.

V and J are TRBV19 and TRBJ1-2; D is perhaps TRBD1 (5 bases). The CDR3 has 14 residues. Between the trimmed V and J ends, which lost 5 bases and 4 bases, there was a span of 14 bases. The germline gives CDR1 LNHDA, CDR2 SQIVND (reference sequence). The CDR3 spells CASSALSGVYGYTF. The CDR3 nucleotides are TGTGCCAGTAGTGCTTTGTCGGGGGTCTATGGCTACACCTTC.

This clonotype was seen many times. This chain joins TRBV3-1 and TRBJ2-3; the D is unclear. Germline lookup yields CDR1 LGHDT and CDR2 YNNKEL (reference sequence). V shed 0 bases and J shed 0 bases, with 16 bases lying between them. This CDR3 has 18 residues. The CDR3 reads CASSQDSGSPTSTDTQYF. The CDR3 DNA reads TGTGCCAGCAGCCAAGATTCCGGGTCGCCGACTAGCACAGATACGCAGTATTTT.

The chain has TRBV5-5 and TRBJ2-7; possibly TRBD1 for D (5 bases). V gave up 0 bases and J gave up 6 bases, with 13 bases separating them. This CDR3 spans 14 amino acids. CDR1 SGHKS and CDR2 YYEKEE come from the germline V gene (reference sequence). CDR3 in amino acids: CASSLGQGFGEQYF. The CDR3 bases are TGTGCCAGCAGCTTGGGTCAGGGTTTCGGCGAGCAGTACTTC.

This chain connects TRBV12-3 or TRBV12-4 to TRBJ1-2; D remains ambiguous. Trimming stripped 3 bases from V and 6 bases from J, with 11 bases between. CDR3 length: 13 amino acids. The CDR3, as DNA: TGTGCCAGCAGTTTTATTGGGTCAAATGGCTACACCTTC. Protein sequence: CASSFIGSNGYTF.

This clonotype occurred a few times. The chain couples TRBV7-6 to TRBJ2-2; 8 bases match TRBD1. V dropped 4 bases and J dropped 6; count of bases not matched to a gene: 10. Germline V gives CDR1 SGHVS, CDR2 FNYEAQ. This CDR3 spans 16 amino acids. The CDR3 region is CASSSLGQGSSGELFF. Written as DNA, the CDR3 is TGTGCCAGCAGCTCCCTCGGACAGGGATCATCCGGGGAGCTGTTTTTT.

This clonotype was seen a handful of times. This chain uses TRBV5-1 with TRBJ2-2; possibly TRBD1 or TRBD2 for D (5 bases each). V shed 1 base and J shed 1 base, with 11 bases lying between them. Germline CDR1 and CDR2: SGHRS and YFSETQ. The CDR3 sequence is 16 residues long. The CDR3 DNA follows: TGCGCCAGCAGCTTGTCAGCAGGGAGGAACACCGGGGAGCTGTTTTTT. The encoded protein is CASSLSAGRNTGELFF.

Ten or more counts support this clonotype. The chain combines TRBV7-8 with TRBJ2-1; possible D gene TRBD1, 5 bases. The V gene lost 4 bases and the J gene lost 1 base, with 11 bases spanning the gap. The V gene's germline CDR1 is SGHVS and CDR2 FQNEAQ. The CDR3 consists of 15 residues. CDR3 amino acids: CASSYSGKSYNEQFF. The CDR3 DNA reads as TGTGCCAGCAGCTACTCAGGGAAGTCCTACAATGAGCAGTTCTTC.

The V call is TRBV5-6, the J call TRBJ1-6; unclear D gene. The V gene lost 1 base and the J gene lost 5 bases, with 13 bases spanning the gap. Germline CDR1 SGHDT, CDR2 YYEEEE. The CDR3 covers 16 residues. The CDR3 DNA reads as TGTGCCAGCAGCTTGTATGACTCTCAGGATAATTCACCCCTCCACTTT. Protein: CASSLYDSQDNSPLHF. The entire variable domain, with the rest obtained from reference TRBV5-6 and TRBJ1-6, is as follows: DAGVTQSPTHLIKTRGQQVTLRCSPKSGHDTVSWYQQALGQGPQFIFQYYEEEERQRGNFPDRFSGHQFPNYSSELNVNALLLGDSALYLCASSLYDSQDNSPLHFGNGTRLTVT.

This clonotype was seen at least ten times. The rearrangement links TRBV27 to TRBJ2-2; 7 bases match TRBD1. Germline loops: CDR1 MNHEY, CDR2 SMNVEV (reference sequence). V dropped 1 base and J dropped 0; count of bases not matched to a gene: 8. CDR3 length: 18 amino acids. CDR3 bases: TGTGCCAGCAGTTTATTCGCTGGACAGGCCGCGAACACCGGGGAGCTGTTTTTT. It specifies CASSLFAGQAANTGELFF.

This clonotype was seen a handful of times. The chain is built from TRBV20-1 and TRBJ2-1; TRBD2 matches 7 bases. The CDR3 covers 16 residues. The V gene end was trimmed by 0 bases and the J gene end by 3 bases; junction bases not matched to a gene: 8. From germline, CDR1 is DFQATT and CDR2 SNEGSKA (reference sequence). CDR3 sequence reads: CSARDQRRGSYNEQFF. For the CDR3, the DNA is TGCAGTGCTAGAGATCAGAGGCGGGGGAGCTACAATGAGCAGTTCTTC.

Many counts were recorded for this clonotype. The chain carries TRBV20-1 and TRBJ2-7; 10 positions agree with TRBD1. This CDR3 has 15 amino acids. V trimming: 3 bases; J trimming: 5 bases; junction bases outside the gene matches: 10. Germline CDR1 and CDR2: DFQATT and SNEGSKA (reference sequence). Here the CDR3 DNA reads TGCAGTGCTAGTGGGGGGACAGGGGTGAGAAACGAGCAGTACTTC. Translated, it gives CSASGGTGVRNEQYF.

This clonotype showed up many times. The V call is TRBV5-1, the J call TRBJ2-3; 7 bases agree with TRBD1. The length of the CDR3 is 13 residues. The J segment lost 1 base and the V segment lost 7 bases, leaving 3 bases of the junction unmatched. In germline, CDR1 is SGHRS, CDR2 YFSETQ. The CDR3 sequence is CASSGQGTDTQYF. The CDR3 nucleotides are TGCGCCAGCTCCGGACAGGGCACAGATACGCAGTATTTT.